These 25 T cell receptor beta chains share one sample of origin, sequenced in a study of T cells in women clearing cervical HPV infection. Assay used: immunoSEQ multiplex PCR; TCRdb lists only in-frame clones, some missing. This sample's table reports around 35,000 clones. The source material was blood buffy coat. These receptors all stem from a woman between 18 and 69 years old with a cervical HPV16 infection that either progressed to CIN3+ or cleared (not recorded which).

In the case of this clone: The read comes to an end 3 residues before the CDR3 does, leaving the germline J gene to fill in the end. This chain uses TRBV10-2 with TRBJ1-1; D is ambiguous. The germline CDR1 and CDR2 sequences are WSHSY and SAAADI. This CDR3 has 13 amino acids. Trimming removed 8 bases at V and 4 bases at J, with 14 bases between. The sequenced CDR3 bases are TGCGCCAGCTGTCAGCACCGGGGCACTGAA. Its translation: CASCQHRGTE. The whole CDR3 protein is CASCQHRGTEAFF.

About this clone itself: The read falls 3 residues short of the CDR3 end, and the missing part is taken from the germline J gene. The V gene is TRBV19, the J gene TRBJ2-3; 8 bases are a match to TRBD2. Per the germline V gene, CDR1 is LNHDA and CDR2 is SQIVND (reference sequence). Trimming at V came to 3 bases and at J to 5 bases, leaving 4 bases not matched to a gene. The CDR3 sequence is 14 residues long. CDR3 loop: CASSMFAGGDTQYF. CDR3 bases read: TGTGCCAGTAGTATGTTCGCGGGGGGAGATACG. Full variable domain (remainder filled in from reference TRBV19 and TRBJ2-3): DGGITQSPKYLFRKEGQNVTLSCEQNLNHDAMYWYRQDPGQGLRLIYYSQIVNDFQKGDIAEGYSVSREKKESFPLTVTSAQKNPTAFYLCASSMFAGGDTQYFGPGTRLTVL.

Turning to this clone: The CDR3 end falls 3 residues outside the read, so it is completed with the germline J gene. The chain recombines TRBV19 with TRBJ2-2; 8 positions match TRBD1. This CDR3 spans 15 amino acids. V dropped 4 bases and J dropped 6; count of bases not matched to a gene: 7. In germline, CDR1 is LNHDA, CDR2 SQIVND (reference sequence). The CDR3 reads CASSTLGQGAGELFF. Partial CDR3 DNA: TGTGCCAGTAGTACCCTCGGACAGGGCGCCGGGGAG.

On this clone: The CDR3 end is not reached by the read, which stops 3 residues before it; the germline J gene fills it in. The J gene is TRBJ2-3, the V gene TRBV5-1; 7 bases agree with TRBD1. The CDR3 spans 14 residues. CDR1 SGHRS and CDR2 YFSETQ come from the germline V gene. The V and J ends lost 6 bases and 2 bases, in that order; junction bases with no gene match: 6. CDR3 amino acids: CASTHRGNTDTQYF. CDR3 bases read: TGCGCCAGCACCCACAGGGGAAACACAGATACG. The whole variable domain, remainder taken from reference TRBV5-1 and TRBJ2-3, is KAGVTQTPRYLIKTRGQQVTLSCSPISGHRSVSWYQQTPGQGLQFLFEYFSETQRNKGNFPGRFSGRQFSNSRSEMNVSTLELGDSALYLCASTHRGNTDTQYFGPGTRLTVL.

Worth noting for this clone: The CDR3 extends 3 residues past the end of the read, so its final part is completed from the germline J gene. V usage is TRBV19 and J usage is TRBJ2-2, with a weak D call TRBD2 (6 bases). Germline V CDR1 and CDR2: LNHDA, SQIVND (reference sequence). The CDR3 is 15 residues long. V was pared by 5 bases and J by 6 bases, with 16 bases between. CDR3 sequence reads: CASSSGTSHAGELFF. The sequenced CDR3 bases are TGTGCCAGTAGTTCTGGGACTTCGCACGCCGGGGAG. Full variable domain (outside the CDR3, taken from reference TRBV19 and TRBJ2-2): DGGITQSPKYLFRKEGQNVTLSCEQNLNHDAMYWYRQDPGQGLRLIYYSQIVNDFQKGDIAEGYSVSREKKESFPLTVTSAQKNPTAFYLCASSSGTSHAGELFFGEGSRLTVL.

Details on this clone: The sequenced fragment ends 3 residues before the CDR3 boundary, so the rest is inferred from the germline J gene. This chain links TRBV30 with TRBJ1-5; possibly TRBD1 for D (6 bases). CDR1 and CDR2 (germline): GTSNPN, SVGIG (reference sequence). Trimming pared 0 bases from V and 2 bases from J, leaving 11 bases between. The CDR3 has 15 amino acids. The CDR3 bases that were read are TGTGCCTGGAGTGTAAGGGGGATTGGCAATCAGCCC. It is translated as CAWSVRGIGNQP. The whole CDR3 protein is CAWSVRGIGNQPQHF.

Regarding this clone: Coverage ceases 3 residues before the CDR3 finishes, and the germline J gene fills in the end. The J gene is TRBJ1-4, the V gene TRBV7-6, with 8 nucleotides matching TRBD1. CDR1 SGHVS and CDR2 FNYEAQ come from the germline V gene. The CDR3 is 15 residues long. Incomplete CDR3 DNA: TGTGCCAGCAGTCCGACAACAGGGGGGTCTTCACCA. Residues: CASSPTTGGSSP. The full CDR3 protein reads CASSPTTGGSSPLFF.

Details on this clone: One end of the junction fails to match germline, which may point to a read error. The read halts 3 residues ahead of the CDR3 end, with the missing end drawn from the germline J gene. The rearrangement links TRBV6-1 to TRBJ2-7, with 7 bases aligning to TRBD1. CDR1 is MNHNS and CDR2 is SASEGT in the germline V gene. The CDR3 is 14 residues long. The part of the CDR3 DNA that was read is TGTGCCAGCAGGGAAGGACAGGACTTCTACGAG. It specifies CASREGQDFYE. The CDR3 in its entirety is CASREGQDFYEQYF.

CDR3 sequence: CASSLRGGTDTQYF. The DNA read from the CDR3 is TGTGCCAGCAGCTTACGGGGGGGCACAGATACG. V and J are TRBV11-2 and TRBJ2-3; 7 positions agree with TRBD2. The read is 3 residues too short to cover the CDR3 end, so that end is filled in from the germline J gene. With V trimmed by 2 bases and J by 1 base, 0 bases remained unmatched. The CDR3 has 14 amino acids. Germline V gives CDR1 SGHAT, CDR2 FQNNGV.

On this clone: The read terminates 3 residues ahead of where the CDR3 ends, so the germline J gene completes it. The V and J genes are TRBV20-1 and TRBJ2-5, with TRBD2 matching over 11 bases. Germline CDR1 and CDR2: DFQATT and SNEGSKA (reference sequence). The CDR3 is 15 residues long. V shed 1 base and J 6 bases; nucleotides not matched to a gene: 7. CDR3 region: CSARVPSGRKQTQYF. CDR3 DNA, as far as it was read: TGCAGTGCTAGAGTGCCTAGCGGGAGGAAACAGACC.

Points on this clone: The read terminates 3 residues ahead of where the CDR3 ends, so the germline J gene completes it. This rearrangement joins TRBV18 to TRBJ1-5; 7 bases match TRBD1. The CDR3 is 12 residues long. V lost 8 bases, J lost 5 bases, and 3 bases stayed unmatched. CDR1 and CDR2 (germline): KGHSH, LQKENI. CDR3 residues: CASRTGDQPQHF. The CDR3 DNA, read in part, is TGTGCCAGCCGAACAGGGGATCAGCCC.

To note about this clone: The read is 3 residues too short to cover the CDR3 end, so that end is filled in from the germline J gene. V gene TRBV28 combines with J gene TRBJ2-3; D gene ambiguous. The CDR3 covers 15 residues. Per germline, CDR1 MDHEN and CDR2 SYDVKM. The V gene lost 5 bases and the J gene lost 4 bases, with 16 bases spanning the gap. CDR3 DNA (partial): TGTGCCAGCAGTCCGGCTTCCGGGTCCCCAGATACG. Translated: CASSPASGSPDT. The CDR3 in its entirety is CASSPASGSPDTQYF.

Notes on this clone: The read ends 3 residues shy of where the CDR3 ends; the end is completed using the germline J gene. The chain has TRBV7-9 and TRBJ2-7, with D perhaps TRBD1 (5 bases). Trimming left V 4 bases short and J 3 bases short, with 16 bases between. Per the germline V gene, CDR1 is SEHNR and CDR2 is FQNEAQ (reference sequence). The CDR3 runs to 15 residues. CDR3 DNA (partial): TGTGCCAGCAGCTCTGGGCCACAGGTTAACTACGAG. Its protein is CASSSGPQVNYE. The entire CDR3 reads CASSSGPQVNYEQYF.

To note about this clone: The CDR3 is cut off 3 residues early in the read; its end comes from the germline J gene. The chain combines TRBV7-2 with TRBJ2-2; 7 bases are shared with TRBD2. There are 15 residues in the CDR3. V lost 5 bases, J lost 6 bases, and 9 bases stayed unmatched. The germline V gene has CDR1 SGHTA and CDR2 FQGNSA. The chain's CDR3 is CASSQGLGRAGELFF. CDR3 DNA (partial): TGTGCCAGCAGCCAGGGTCTGGGGAGGGCCGGGGAG.

Turning to this clone: The read comes to an end 3 residues before the CDR3 does, leaving the germline J gene to fill in the end. This chain connects TRBV5-1 to TRBJ2-7; tentative D call: TRBD1 (7 bases). The CDR3 sequence is 15 residues long. Germline lookup yields CDR1 SGHRS and CDR2 YFSETQ. Trimming stripped 0 bases from V and 3 bases from J, with 13 bases between. Incomplete CDR3 DNA: TGCGCCAGCAGCTTGGGGCAGGGGGGAATCTACGAG. Translation gives CASSLGQGGIYE. The whole CDR3 is CASSLGQGGIYEQYF. Filled out from reference TRBV5-1 and TRBJ2-7, the complete variable domain reads KAGVTQTPRYLIKTRGQQVTLSCSPISGHRSVSWYQQTPGQGLQFLFEYFSETQRNKGNFPGRFSGRQFSNSRSEMNVSTLELGDSALYLCASSLGQGGIYEQYFGPGTRLTVT.

With respect to this clone: The read finishes 3 residues shy of the CDR3 end, and the germline J gene is used to complete it. The chain has TRBV19 and TRBJ2-2; a weak D match, TRBD1 (5 bases). This CDR3 has 17 amino acids. Germline CDR1 reads LNHDA; CDR2 reads SQIVND (reference sequence). The CDR3 protein is CASSPPGLLSTNEKLFF. Incomplete CDR3 DNA: TGTGCCAGTAGTCCTCCAGGGCTTTTATCAACTAATGAAAAG.

Comments on this clone: The read terminates 3 residues ahead of where the CDR3 ends, so the germline J gene completes it. V is TRBV19 and J is TRBJ1-5; D gene uncertain. The CDR3 spans 9 residues. V dropped 7 bases and J dropped 8 bases, with 3 bases sitting between them. Germline V gives CDR1 LNHDA, CDR2 SQIVND (reference sequence). The covered CDR3 bases are TGTGCCAGTATAAAGCCC. Its protein product is CASIKP. The whole CDR3 sequence is CASIKPQHF.

Concerning this clone itself: The CDR3 is cut off 3 residues early in the read; its end comes from the germline J gene. The rearrangement links TRBV2 to TRBJ2-3; 8 nucleotides align to TRBD1. The CDR3 covers 16 residues. Germline CDR1 is SNHLY and CDR2 is FYNNEI. The V gene end was trimmed by 4 bases and the J gene end by 1 base; junction bases not matched to a gene: 7. Here the CDR3 reads CASSADRVGGTDTQYF. The part of the CDR3 DNA that was read is TGTGCCAGCAGTGCGGACAGGGTCGGGGGCACAGATACG.

Of note for this clone: The CDR3 end is not reached by the read, which stops 3 residues before it; the germline J gene fills it in. The chain couples TRBV5-5 to TRBJ2-2; D not certain. The CDR3 runs 13 residues. Trimming removed 1 base from V and 3 bases from J, with 4 bases in between. Germline-derived CDR1 and CDR2 are SGHKS and YYEKEE (reference sequence). Incomplete CDR3 DNA: TGTGCCAGCAGCTTGACTTACACCGGGGAG. Translating gives CASSLTYTGE. The full CDR3 protein reads CASSLTYTGELFF.

Comments on this clone: The read halts 3 residues ahead of the CDR3 end, with the missing end drawn from the germline J gene. This chain uses TRBV19 with TRBJ1-1, with a weak D call TRBD1 (6 bases). Germline assignment: CDR1 LNHDA and CDR2 SQIVND (reference sequence). The V end was cut by 2 bases, the J end by 1 base, with 8 bases between. This CDR3 has 14 residues. The CDR3 here is CASSITGWNTEAFF. CDR3 DNA (partial): TGTGCCAGTAGTATAACAGGGTGGAACACTGAA.

Notes on this clone: The read halts 3 residues ahead of the CDR3 end, with the missing end drawn from the germline J gene. The chain carries TRBV19 and TRBJ2-5; D is unclear. Germline assignment: CDR1 LNHDA and CDR2 SQIVND (reference sequence). The V end was cut by 6 bases, the J end by 1 base, with 9 bases between. CDR3 length: 13 amino acids. The CDR3 reads CASRGRFQETQYF. CDR3 DNA (partial): TGTGCCAGTAGAGGCCGTTTCCAAGAGACC.

This clone shows up as medium-sized (0.01 to 0.1%) by frequency. The CDR3 spells CAIKNLTAAELFF. The sequenced part of the CDR3 DNA is TGTGCCATCAAGAACCTCACCGCGGCAGAG. This chain joins TRBV10-3 and TRBJ2-2; D unclear. The read stops 3 residues short of the end of the CDR3; the missing end is completed from the germline J gene. Germline assignment: CDR1 ENHRY and CDR2 SYGVKD. CDR3 length: 13 residues.

A remark on this clone: The CDR3 end falls 3 residues outside the read, so it is completed with the germline J gene. This sequence joins TRBV7-2 and TRBJ2-7; a weak D match, TRBD2 (6 bases). V dropped 0 bases and J dropped 2 bases, with 11 bases sitting between them. Germline CDR1 SGHTA, CDR2 FQGNSA. The CDR3 has 15 amino acids. The CDR3 loop reads CASSLASSETYEQYF. The CDR3 DNA, read in part, is TGTGCCAGCAGCTTAGCGTCTAGCGAAACCTACGAG.

On this clone: The CDR3 goes on 3 residues after the read ends, and that part is filled in from the germline J gene. This sequence joins TRBV29-1 and TRBJ2-1, with TRBD2 identical over 12 bases. V was clipped by 2 bases and J by 5 bases; unmatched bases: 7. This CDR3 region has 16 residues. Germline assignment: CDR1 SQVTM and CDR2 ANQGSEA. CDR3 loop: CSVELAGGLINNEQFF. The covered CDR3 bases are TGCAGCGTTGAACTAGCGGGAGGGCTTATTAACAATGAG.

As for this clone: The read terminates 3 residues before the CDR3 end, so the remaining end is supplied by the germline J gene. The chain combines TRBV7-2 with TRBJ1-4; possibly TRBD1 for D (6 bases). The V gene's germline CDR1 is SGHTA and CDR2 FQGNSA. The ends were cut back, 5 bases at V and 3 bases at J, with 13 bases in the middle. The CDR3 is 15 residues long. The CDR3 sequence: CASSALQGANEKLFF. CDR3 DNA (partial): TGTGCCAGCAGCGCTTTACAGGGAGCTAATGAAAAA.